Below, 22 T cell receptor beta chains from the same sample are listed, as sequenced in a study of blood T cell repertoires in COVID-19. TCRdb keeps only in-frame clones here, not all; method: immunoSEQ multiplex PCR. The table shows roughly 220,000 clones, with 70% to 90% occurring only once. The sample was PBMCs or T cells enriched from blood (not recorded which). The origin of the receptors is a man aged 25-45 years with acute COVID-19.

This clone was counted between two and nine times. The chain couples TRBV4-1 to TRBJ1-4; 11 bases are a match to TRBD1. V lost 4 bases, J lost 8 bases, and 9 bases stayed unmatched. CDR3 length equals 16 residues. Germline V lookup: CDR1 MGHRA, CDR2 YSYEKL. CDR3 sequence (DNA): TGCGCCAGCAGCCTAGGGGTGGGGGACAGGGGGGAAAAACTGTTTTTT. This sequence encodes CASSLGVGDRGEKLFF.

The chain recombines TRBV3-1 (or the pseudogene TRBV3-2) with TRBJ1-1, with a possible D match to TRBD1 (6 bases). Trimming shortened V by 0 bases and J by 6 bases, and 23 bases separated the two germline ends. The CDR3 is made up of 18 amino acids. Germline V gene lookup returns CDR1 LGHDT and CDR2 YNNKEL (reference sequence). The CDR3 spells CASSQDGAGDPRTSEAFF. The CDR3 DNA reads as TGTGCCAGCAGCCAAGATGGTGCAGGGGACCCGAGGACTTCTGAAGCTTTCTTT.

This clone was counted only a few times. The chain has TRBV6-5 and TRBJ2-1; 10 nucleotides match TRBD2. This CDR3 is 15 amino acids long. The ends lost 6 bases at V and 6 bases at J; junction bases unmatched: 8. From germline, CDR1 is MNHEY and CDR2 SVGAGI. CDR3 nucleotide sequence: TGTGCCAGCAGCCTAAGCGGGGGGGCCTTCAATGAGCAGTTCTTC. This sequence encodes CASSLSGGAFNEQFF.

In the case of this clone: Since a far larger clone is one base different, this is likely a read error. The rearrangement links TRBV7-2 to TRBJ2-1, with TRBD1 matching over 8 bases. Germline V gives CDR1 SGHTA, CDR2 FQGNSA. This CDR3 is 15 amino acids long. With 1 base clipped from V and 2 bases from J, the junction kept 1 base outside the gene matches. The CDR3: CASSLGTGTYNEQFF. DNA of the CDR3: TGTGCCAGCAGCTTAGGGACAGGGACCTACAATGAGCAGTTCTTC.

This clone occurred a few times. The V gene is TRBV6-2 or TRBV6-3, the J gene TRBJ2-2; perhaps TRBD1 as D (5 bases). Trimming took 2 bases from V and 2 from J, leaving 12 bases between them. The CDR3 totals 16 residues. CDR1 and CDR2 (germline): MNHEY, SVGEGT. CDR3 nucleotide sequence: TGTGCCAGCAGTTACGGGTGGCAGGGTAACACCGGGGAGCTGTTTTTT. Translating it yields CASSYGWQGNTGELFF.

The chain has TRBV7-9 and TRBJ1-2, with D hard to call. The CDR3 sequence is 13 residues long. V was clipped by 5 bases and J by 4 bases, with 11 bases between them. CDR1 and CDR2 (germline): SEHNR, FQNEAQ (reference sequence). The CDR3 region is CASSPPRVYGYTF. Written as DNA, the CDR3 is TGTGCCAGCAGCCCTCCGCGGGTCTATGGCTACACCTTC.

This chain uses TRBV9 with TRBJ1-5; unclear D gene. V lost 3 bases and J lost 9, with 13 bases in between. The CDR3 is 13 amino acids. Per the germline V gene, CDR1 is SGDLS and CDR2 is YYNGEE. This CDR3 reads CASSDLRGRPQHF. Written as DNA, the CDR3 is TGTGCCAGCAGCGACCTACGCGGGCGGCCCCAGCATTTT.

The chain uses TRBV4-1 and TRBJ2-3; 10 bases line up with TRBD2. This CDR3 has 18 amino acids. The J segment lost 4 bases and the V segment lost 6 bases, leaving 16 bases of the junction unmatched. CDR1 MGHRA and CDR2 YSYEKL come from the germline V gene. CDR3 loop: CASSPGTSAGGPADTQYF. The CDR3 DNA sequence: TGCGCCAGCAGTCCCGGGACTAGCGCGGGGGGTCCCGCAGATACGCAGTATTTT.

This clone was picked up a small number of times. V usage is TRBV7-9 and J usage is TRBJ1-2; 8 nucleotides match TRBD1. Germline V gene lookup returns CDR1 SEHNR and CDR2 FQNEAQ (reference sequence). There are 16 residues in the CDR3. The V gene end was trimmed by 5 bases and the J gene end by 4 bases; junction bases not matched to a gene: 12. The CDR3 protein is CASSIRTGSLLYGYTF. The CDR3 DNA reads as TGTGCCAGCAGCATACGGACAGGGTCTCTCCTCTATGGCTACACCTTC.

The rearrangement links TRBV6-5 to TRBJ1-2, with a tentative D call TRBD1 (5 bases). This CDR3 contains 15 residues. Looked up from germline, CDR1 is MNHEY and CDR2 is SVGAGI. The ends were cut back, 7 bases at V and 0 bases at J, with 15 bases in the middle. The CDR3 DNA is TGTGCCAGCACAAACCGGGCAGGGACTAACTATGGCTACACCTTC. It codes for CASTNRAGTNYGYTF.

This chain connects TRBV21-1 to TRBJ2-3; the D segment call TRBD2 is taken from the table without a DNA check. TRBV21-1 is a documented pseudogene. CDR3 size: 15 residues. DNA of the CDR3: TGTGCCAGCAGCAAATGCGGGGTGGCAACAGATACGCAGTATTTT. Translated: CASSKCGVATDTQYF.

The V and J genes are TRBV10-2 and TRBJ1-1; D might be TRBD1 (5 bases). V lost 0 bases to trimming and J lost 0 bases, with 8 bases between them. Germline lookup yields CDR1 WSHSY and CDR2 SAAADI. The CDR3 spans 15 residues. The CDR3 here is CASSESDNMNTEAFF. The CDR3 DNA sequence: TGCGCCAGCAGTGAGTCGGACAATATGAACACTGAAGCTTTCTTT.

The chain combines TRBV7-6 with TRBJ2-2, with 7 nucleotides matching TRBD2. This CDR3 contains 15 residues. Germline trimming cut 1 base from V and 3 bases from J; bases unmatched to any gene: 2. Germline V lookup: CDR1 SGHVS, CDR2 FNYEAQ. CDR3 protein: CASSLGAGDTGELFF. The DNA of the CDR3 is TGTGCCAGCAGCTTAGGGGCGGGGGACACCGGGGAGCTGTTTTTT.

The chain is built from TRBV9 and TRBJ1-6; D remains unclear. V gave up 3 bases and J gave up 7 bases, with 8 bases separating them. This CDR3 has 13 amino acids. The germline V gene has CDR1 SGDLS and CDR2 YYNGEE. The CDR3 coding sequence is TGTGCCAGCAGCGGCGGGAAAAATTCACCCCTCCACTTT. It is translated as CASSGGKNSPLHF.

The rearrangement joins TRBV6-5 to TRBJ1-2; no clear D. Germline V gives CDR1 MNHEY, CDR2 SVGAGI. V was pared by 2 bases and J by 5 bases, with 9 bases between. The CDR3 spans 13 residues. CDR3 protein: CASSYAREYGYTF. CDR3 nucleotide sequence: TGTGCCAGCAGTTACGCGCGAGAGTATGGCTACACCTTC.

This chain links TRBV27 with TRBJ1-1, with D maybe TRBD1 (5 bases). CDR1 and CDR2 from the germline V gene are MNHEY and SMNVEV (reference sequence). The CDR3 covers 13 residues. The germline V and J ends were trimmed by 0 bases and 7 bases, with 9 bases remaining between them. The CDR3: CASSLSRGNEAFF. The CDR3 coding sequence is TGTGCCAGCAGTTTATCTAGGGGCAATGAAGCTTTCTTT.

The chain uses TRBV5-6 and TRBJ1-1; 8 bases fit TRBD1. Per the germline V gene, CDR1 is SGHDT and CDR2 is YYEEEE. V lost 4 bases and J lost 5; bases outside the gene matches: 4. The CDR3 extends over 13 amino acids. The CDR3 sequence is CASSATGGTEAFF. CDR3 bases: TGTGCCAGCAGCGCTACAGGGGGGACTGAAGCTTTCTTT.

The chain combines TRBV5-1 with TRBJ1-1; D is ambiguous. The V gene lost 3 bases and the J gene lost 5 bases, with 11 bases spanning the gap. Germline V gene lookup returns CDR1 SGHRS and CDR2 YFSETQ. This CDR3 region has 13 residues. The CDR3 DNA reads as TGCGCCAGCAGCTGGATTAGGGAGACTGAAGCTTTCTTT. Amino acids: CASSWIRETEAFF.

CDR3 sequence reads: CASSMAQGWDEQYF. DNA for the CDR3: TGTGCCAGTAGTATGGCTCAGGGGTGGGACGAGCAGTACTTC. The rearrangement links TRBV19 to TRBJ2-7; D possibly corresponds to TRBD1 (6 bases). The germline V gene has CDR1 LNHDA and CDR2 SQIVND (reference sequence). This CDR3 region has 14 residues. V shed 3 bases and J shed 5 bases, with 14 bases lying between them.

CDR3 nucleotide sequence: TGTGCCAGCAACTTCCCCCCTCTGAACACTGAAGCTTTCTTT. Encoded protein: CASNFPPLNTEAFF. The V and J genes are TRBV7-9 and TRBJ1-1; D uncertain. Per the germline V gene, CDR1 is SEHNR and CDR2 is FQNEAQ (reference sequence). Trimming shortened V by 7 bases and J by 0 bases, and 12 bases separated the two germline ends. The CDR3 length is 14 residues.

The chain has TRBV19 and TRBJ2-3, with TRBD1 as a possible D gene (6 bases). V was clipped by 8 bases and J by 0 bases, with 24 bases between them. Per germline, CDR1 LNHDA and CDR2 SQIVND (reference sequence). This CDR3 has 18 residues. CDR3 loop: CASGIAYRTVKSTDTQYF. The CDR3 DNA is TGTGCCAGTGGAATCGCCTATAGGACAGTGAAAAGCACAGATACGCAGTATTTT.

This chain links TRBV2 with TRBJ1-4; 10 positions match TRBD1. V lost 7 bases, J lost 5 bases, and 7 bases stayed unmatched. The germline CDR1 and CDR2 sequences are SNHLY and FYNNEI. The CDR3 contains 15 residues. Here the CDR3 DNA reads TGTGCCAGCACCAAAAGACAGGGGGCAAATGAAAAACTGTTTTTT. This translates into CASTKRQGANEKLFF. The whole variable domain, filled in from reference TRBV2 and TRBJ1-4, reads EPEVTQTPSHQVTQMGQEVILRCVPISNHLYFYWYRQILGQKVEFLVSFYNNEISEKSEIFDDQFSVERPDGSNFTLKIRSTKLEDSAMYFCASTKRQGANEKLFFGSGTQLSVL.